These 16 T cell receptor beta chains were all obtained from the same sample, sequenced in a study of T cells in Graves' hyperthyroidism and ophthalmopathy. What was amplified from RNA transcripts were TCR beta CDR3 regions. TCR CDR3 regions were first amplified by RT-PCR with HTBI primers. Using its own MiXCR run on the multiplex PCR reads, TCRdb lists one record per CDR3 protein. This repertoire shows around 600,000 distinct CDR3 sequences, more than 12% found once; its top ten account for approximately 12%. The source material was blood. The receptors here all came from a woman aged 45 to 65 with Graves' ophthalmopathy.

This clonotype showed up just a few times. The chain joins TRBV9 to TRBJ2-1; D is possibly TRBD1 (5 bases). From germline, CDR1 is SGDLS and CDR2 YYNGEE. The CDR3 totals 14 residues. V was trimmed by 0 bases and J by 6 bases, leaving 10 bases between them. The CDR3 DNA reads TGTGCCAGCAGCGTAGATGGGGCTAGCAATGAGCAGTTCTTC. Translating it yields CASSVDGASNEQFF.

This clonotype came up a few times. The chain employs TRBV20-1 and TRBJ2-5; tentatively, D is TRBD1 or TRBD2 (5 bases each). This CDR3 is 16 amino acids long. In germline, CDR1 is DFQATT, CDR2 SNEGSKA (reference sequence). Deletions cut 1 base from V and 0 bases from J, with 15 bases between. CDR3 in amino acids: CSARGPGGTHQETQYF. In nucleotides, the CDR3 is TGCAGTGCTAGAGGACCTGGTGGGACCCACCAAGAGACCCAGTACTTC.

This chain's CDR3 is CASSQDLGHSYEQYF. For the CDR3, the DNA is TGCGCCAGCAGCCAAGATCTTGGACATTCCTACGAGCAGTACTTC. V and J are TRBV4-3 and TRBJ2-7, with a possible D match to TRBD1 (5 bases). Trimming took off 0 bases at V and 1 base at J, with 10 bases between the two ends. Looked up from germline, CDR1 is LGHNA and CDR2 is YSLEER. The CDR3 sequence is 15 residues long.

This clonotype was seen many times. V is TRBV28 and J is TRBJ2-7, with TRBD2 matching 10 bases. Trimming cost V 1 base and J 7 bases; bases outside gene matches: 10. Germline lookup yields CDR1 MDHEN and CDR2 SYDVKM. The CDR3 contains 16 residues. As DNA, the CDR3 is TGTGCCAGCAGTTTATTATTTCTAGCGGGAGTAGGGGAGCAGTACTTC. As protein: CASSLLFLAGVGEQYF.

In its sample, this clonotype was seen many times. The genes are TRBV6-1 and TRBJ1-5; 8 bases line up with TRBD1. Germline-derived CDR1 and CDR2 are MNHNS and SASEGT. V shed 3 bases and J 4 bases; nucleotides not matched to a gene: 8. CDR3 length equals 16 residues. The CDR3 DNA sequence: TGTGCCAGCAGTGAGATGGACAGGGATCGTAATCAGCCCCAGCATTTT. It specifies CASSEMDRDRNQPQHF.

This clonotype occurred many times. The V call is TRBV6-1, the J call TRBJ2-7; D is undetermined. The germline CDR1 and CDR2 sequences are MNHNS and SASEGT. The length of the CDR3 is 15 residues. V was pared by 5 bases and J by 2 bases, with 16 bases between. The CDR3 is CASSYNLESPYEQYF. CDR3 DNA sequence: TGTGCCAGCAGTTACAACCTGGAGTCTCCCTACGAGCAGTACTTC.

V usage is TRBV5-1 and J usage is TRBJ2-2, with a weak D call TRBD1 (6 bases). V lost 3 bases and J 3 bases, leaving 24 bases between the germline ends. The CDR3 runs 19 residues. From germline, CDR1 is SGHRS and CDR2 YFSETQ. The CDR3 region has the DNA TGCGCCAGCAGCTACCTCAGTTTAGGACAGACAAGTTACACCGGGGAGCTGTTTTTT. Its translation is CASSYLSLGQTSYTGELFF. Full variable domain (missing parts from reference TRBV5-1 and TRBJ2-2): KAGVTQTPRYLIKTRGQQVTLSCSPISGHRSVSWYQQTPGQGLQFLFEYFSETQRNKGNFPGRFSGRQFSNSRSEMNVSTLELGDSALYLCASSYLSLGQTSYTGELFFGEGSRLTVL.

A word on this clonotype: This could be a read error, since a much larger clone is one nucleotide away. The chain combines TRBV6-4 with TRBJ1-1, with D uncertain. CDR3 length: 13 residues. Germline CDR1 reads MRHNA; CDR2 reads SNTAGT. Trimming removed 5 bases from V and 3 bases from J, with 10 bases in between. This CDR3 is CASSYPADTEAFF. CDR3 in DNA: TGTGCCAGCAGTTACCCGGCCGACACTGAAGCTTTCTTT.

This clonotype was detected a few times. V and J are TRBV2 and TRBJ1-3, with D unresolved. Between the trimmed V and J ends, which lost 5 bases and 6 bases, there was a span of 11 bases. The CDR3 runs 13 residues. The germline V gene has CDR1 SNHLY and CDR2 FYNNEI. CDR3 DNA: TGTGCCAGCAGTAAATTGACGGAAAACACCATATATTTT. Protein product: CASSKLTENTIYF.

This clonotype has just a few counts. DNA for the CDR3: TGTGCTAGTGGTTCCCACGTAAGCGGGAGATACAATGAGCAGTTCTTC. It translates to CASGSHVSGRYNEQFF. V and J are TRBV12-5 and TRBJ2-1; 8 bases match TRBD2. J was trimmed by 4 bases and V by 4 bases; bases with no gene match: 9. The germline V gene encodes CDR1 LGHNT and CDR2 FRNRAP. The CDR3 is 16 residues long.

This clonotype came up many times. The V gene is TRBV20-1, the J gene TRBJ2-5; D may match TRBD1 or TRBD2 (6 bases each). Looked up from germline, CDR1 is DFQATT and CDR2 is SNEGSKA (reference sequence). With 5 bases removed from V and 1 base from J, the gap between germline ends came to 17 bases. The CDR3 runs 15 residues. The DNA of the CDR3 is TGCAGTGCTCTTACGAGGGGGAGGAGCCAAGAGACCCAGTACTTC. This codes for CSALTRGRSQETQYF.

There are a few counts of this clonotype. This chain connects TRBV6-1 to TRBJ2-1; a weak D match, TRBD2 (6 bases). The germline gives CDR1 MNHNS, CDR2 SASEGT. This CDR3 spans 16 amino acids. Trimming pared 5 bases from V and 5 bases from J, leaving 19 bases between. This CDR3 is CASSRPGAAFNNEQFF. The CDR3 DNA reads as TGTGCCAGCAGTCGACCGGGAGCCGCCTTTAACAATGAGCAGTTCTTC.

V gene TRBV6-5 combines with J gene TRBJ1-1; D might be TRBD1 (5 bases). CDR1 and CDR2 (germline): MNHEY, SVGAGI. There are 14 residues in the CDR3. Trimming stripped 3 bases from V and 4 bases from J, with 12 bases between. The CDR3 DNA sequence: TGTGCCAGCAGTTATTTGGGGCGCGGCACTGAAGCTTTCTTT. It encodes CASSYLGRGTEAFF.

This clonotype has ten or more counts. This chain links TRBV7-9 with TRBJ2-1; 11 bases are shared with TRBD2. V lost 5 bases to trimming and J lost 5 bases; unmatched junction nucleotides: 8. The CDR3 totals 16 residues. Germline CDR1 is SEHNR and CDR2 is FQNEAQ (reference sequence). The CDR3 reads CASSHLAGGPNNEQFF. CDR3 DNA: TGTGCCAGCAGCCATTTAGCGGGAGGGCCTAACAATGAGCAGTTCTTC.

The chain uses TRBV6-1 and TRBJ2-7; TRBD2 agrees at 9 bases. CDR1 is MNHNS, CDR2 SASEGT, per germline. This CDR3 contains 16 residues. Germline trimming cut 6 bases from V and 4 bases from J; bases unmatched to any gene: 13. This chain's CDR3 is CASRGRELAGAYEQYF. For the CDR3, the DNA is TGTGCCAGCAGGGGCAGGGAGTTAGCGGGAGCATACGAGCAGTACTTC.

V and J are TRBV15 and TRBJ2-3, with 7 bases fitting TRBD2. CDR1 is LNHNV, CDR2 YYDKDF, per germline (reference sequence). The V segment lost 0 bases and the J segment 5 bases; nucleotides outside the gene matches: 8. The CDR3 covers 16 residues. DNA for the CDR3: TGTGCCACCAGCAGAGATAGGGCGGGAGCGGGAGATACGCAGTATTTT. Its translation: CATSRDRAGAGDTQYF.